This TCR beta chain was recorded in a study of OX40 agonist ivuxolimab in advanced cancers. The CDR3 runs to 13 residues. Germline V gene sequence: CDR1 WNHNN, CDR2 SYGVQD (reference sequence). Trimming took 6 bases from V and 4 from J, leaving 13 bases between them. Data came from immunoSEQ multiplex PCR; TCRdb stores just in-frame clones and leaves some out. This sample yields 45,000 to 55,000 clones, of which 80% to 90% are seen a single time; around 3.3% belongs to the top ten. Study-level findings and limits: At doses 0.1 to 3.0 mg/kg, CD4+ and CD8+ clones expanded.

With respect to this clone: Its target is unknown.

The specimen comprised CD4+ or CD8+ T cells sorted from blood, sampled in a trial of the OX40 agonist ivuxolimab. The chain has TRBV10-1 and TRBJ2-7, with D perhaps TRBD1 (5 bases). The sequence derives from an adult with an advanced solid tumor such as melanoma, head and neck, liver or kidney cancer. As DNA, the CDR3 is TGCGCCAGCAGCGACAGTGCTGTTTACGAGCAGTACTTC. It is translated as CASSDSAVYEQYF.